Each of the 25 T cell receptor beta chains below was sequenced from the same sample in a study of cytomegalovirus exposure and HLA in healthy donors. In the PCR, 60 Vbeta and 13 Jbeta primers were used. The protocol was immunoSEQ multiplex PCR, while the TCRdb copy is restricted to in-frame clones and leaves out a portion. Counted here are more than 110,000 clones, under 80% occurring once; the ten biggest clones make up roughly 3%. The specimen was PBMCs. The receptors were sampled from a male donor in good health and CMV-seronegative.

This chain joins TRBV11-2 and TRBJ2-1, with TRBD1 matching 10 bases. The germline V gene encodes CDR1 SGHAT and CDR2 FQNNGV. The CDR3 has 15 residues. V lost 5 bases and J lost 1; bases outside the gene matches: 2. The CDR3, as DNA: TGTGCCAGCAGCCGGACAGGGGGATCCTACAATGAGCAGTTCTTC. It codes for CASSRTGGSYNEQFF.

J is TRBJ1-5 and V is TRBV5-6; 7 positions agree with TRBD1. There are 15 residues in the CDR3. Germline V gene sequence: CDR1 SGHDT, CDR2 YYEEEE. V lost 2 bases and J lost 5; bases outside the gene matches: 7. The chain's CDR3 is CASSLFTGVDQPQHF. The CDR3 bases are TGTGCCAGCAGCTTATTTACAGGGGTGGATCAGCCCCAGCATTTT.

CDR3 sequence reads: CASSALDYQYYEQYF. In DNA, the CDR3 is TGCGCCAGCAGCGCCCTCGACTACCAGTACTACGAGCAGTACTTC. The chain carries TRBV5-1 and TRBJ2-7, with TRBD2 as a possible D gene (5 bases). Between the trimmed V and J ends, which lost 4 bases and 3 bases, there was a span of 17 bases. Per the germline V gene, CDR1 is SGHRS and CDR2 is YFSETQ. CDR3 size: 15 residues.

The chain has TRBV19 and TRBJ2-2, with a possible D match to TRBD1 (6 bases). Trimming stripped 7 bases from V and 1 base from J, with 10 bases between. This CDR3 is built from 14 residues. Germline CDR1 LNHDA, CDR2 SQIVND (reference sequence). The CDR3 spells CASNWGQNTGELFF. In DNA, the CDR3 is TGTGCCAGTAATTGGGGACAGAACACCGGGGAGCTGTTTTTT.

This clone was counted only a few times. The gene calls are TRBV7-9 and TRBJ2-7; TRBD1 is a possible D gene (5 bases). Germline-derived CDR1 and CDR2 are SEHNR and FQNEAQ (reference sequence). Trimming stripped 1 base from V and 3 bases from J, with 13 bases between. The CDR3 has 15 residues. Written as DNA, the CDR3 is TGTGCCAGCAGCTTAGGCCGGACATCGGGCTACGAGCAGTACTTC. Translating it yields CASSLGRTSGYEQYF.

V gene TRBV13 combines with J gene TRBJ2-3, with 8 bases fitting TRBD2. J gave up 1 base and V 3 bases, and 3 bases lay outside the gene matches. Germline CDR1 reads PRHDT; CDR2 reads FYEKMQ (reference sequence). The CDR3 is made up of 15 amino acids. This chain's CDR3 is CASSLGAGGTDTQYF. In nucleotides, the CDR3 is TGTGCCAGCAGCTTGGGAGCGGGGGGCACAGATACGCAGTATTTT. Drawing the rest from reference TRBV13 and TRBJ2-3, the complete variable domain is AAGVIQSPRHLIKEKRETATLKCYPIPRHDTVYWYQQGPGQDPQFLISFYEKMQSDKGSIPDRFSAQQFSDYHSELNMSSLELGDSALYFCASSLGAGGTDTQYFGPGTRLTVL.

The rearrangement links TRBV7-6 to TRBJ1-1; D is unclear. Per germline, CDR1 SGHVS and CDR2 FNYEAQ. This CDR3 comprises 15 residues. The V gene lost 5 bases and the J gene lost 1 base, with 14 bases spanning the gap. DNA of the CDR3: TGTGCCAGCAGCACGAGGGCCCTAAAGAACACTGAAGCTTTCTTT. Translation: CASSTRALKNTEAFF.

J is TRBJ1-1 and V is TRBV18; 9 positions agree with TRBD1. The CDR3 loop spans 17 amino acids. With V trimmed by 1 base and J by 4 bases, 10 bases remained unmatched. Germline V gene data show CDR1 as KGHSH and CDR2 as LQKENI. The DNA for the CDR3 is TGTGCCAGCTCACCACTCCCGACAGGGGGTCATTTCACTGAAGCTTTCTTT. Its translation is CASSPLPTGGHFTEAFF.

Here the CDR3 DNA reads TGTGCCAGCAGTTTGGGCCGAGGGAACATTCAGTACTTC. Translation: CASSLGRGNIQYF. The chain has TRBV27 and TRBJ2-4; weak D call: TRBD2 (5 bases). The CDR3 runs to 13 residues. V lost 3 bases and J lost 7, with 10 bases in between. In germline, CDR1 is MNHEY, CDR2 SMNVEV (reference sequence).

V usage is TRBV27 and J usage is TRBJ2-7; TRBD2 matches 14 bases. V gave up 2 bases and J gave up 4 bases; unmatched junction bases: 4. The length of the CDR3 is 16 residues. Germline V CDR1 and CDR2: MNHEY, SMNVEV (reference sequence). The CDR3 sequence is CASSLEGTSGSYEQYF. CDR3 in DNA: TGTGCCAGCAGTTTAGAAGGGACTAGCGGGAGTTACGAGCAGTACTTC.

The chain combines TRBV18 with TRBJ1-3; possible D gene TRBD1, 6 bases. Germline V lookup: CDR1 KGHSH, CDR2 LQKENI. The V end lost 2 bases, the J end lost 4 bases, and 15 bases lay between the germline ends. This CDR3 has 16 residues. The CDR3 coding sequence is TGTGCCAGCTCACCAGAACAACAGGGCTCGGGAAACACCATATATTTT. Translated: CASSPEQQGSGNTIYF.

Here the CDR3 reads CASSRLRTVNTEAFF. The CDR3 DNA reads TGCGCCAGCAGCCGTTTAAGGACAGTAAACACTGAAGCTTTCTTT. The V call is TRBV4-1, the J call TRBJ1-1; a weak D match, TRBD1 (6 bases). CDR3 length: 15 amino acids. Trimming removed 4 bases from V and 2 bases from J, with 14 bases in between. The V gene's germline CDR1 is MGHRA and CDR2 YSYEKL.

This chain uses TRBV7-2 with TRBJ1-1; TRBD1 matches at 8 bases. The junction had 5 bases not matched to a gene; V was cut back by 3 bases and J by 5 bases. Germline values: CDR1 SGHTA, CDR2 FQGNSA. CDR3 size: 14 residues. The CDR3 nucleotides read TGTGCCAGCAGCTTTAAACAGGGGGGGACTGAAGCTTTCTTT. This sequence encodes CASSFKQGGTEAFF.

This chain joins TRBV30 and TRBJ2-5, with 7 bases aligning to TRBD1. Matching the DNA end better, TRBJ2-7 makes the J call doubtful. There are 13 residues in the CDR3. The germline CDR1 and CDR2 sequences are GTSNPN and SVGIG (reference sequence). CDR3 DNA sequence: TGTGCCTGCCGGGGACAGTTAGTTGACGAGCAGTACTTC. Amino acids: CACRGQLVDEQYF.

This clone was seen once. V gene TRBV7-8 combines with J gene TRBJ2-3, with unresolved D. Germline lookup yields CDR1 SGHVS and CDR2 FQNEAQ. With 1 base removed from V and 0 bases from J, the gap between germline ends came to 5 bases. CDR3 length: 14 residues. The CDR3 loop reads CASSLGQSTDTQYF. CDR3 nucleotide sequence: TGTGCCAGCAGCTTAGGGCAGAGCACAGATACGCAGTATTTT.

The CDR3 is CASSIGTGSTEAFF. The CDR3 DNA reads TGTGCCAGTAGTATAGGGACAGGGTCGACTGAAGCTTTCTTT. The chain recombines TRBV19 with TRBJ1-1, with 8 bases identical to TRBD1. The CDR3 has 14 amino acids. CDR1 LNHDA and CDR2 SQIVND come from the germline V gene (reference sequence). V was pared by 1 base and J by 5 bases, with 3 bases of the junction left unmatched.

The chain links TRBV4-3 to TRBJ1-2; the D gene is possibly TRBD1 (5 bases). Trimming shortened V by 0 bases and J by 5 bases, and 10 bases separated the two germline ends. The CDR3 has 14 residues. From germline, CDR1 is LGHNA and CDR2 YSLEER. The chain's CDR3 is CASSQEGRGYGYTF. CDR3 nucleotides: TGCGCCAGCAGCCAAGAAGGGAGGGGTTATGGCTACACCTTC.

The genes are TRBV6-5 and TRBJ2-2; a possible D gene is TRBD2 (6 bases). With 2 bases removed from V and 5 bases from J, the gap between germline ends came to 9 bases. Germline values: CDR1 MNHEY, CDR2 SVGAGI. This CDR3 is built from 14 residues. The CDR3 nucleotides are TGTGCCAGCAGTTACCCGGGAGCGACCGGGGAGCTGTTTTTT. It translates to CASSYPGATGELFF.

V gene TRBV21-1 combines with J gene TRBJ1-3; whether TRBD1, the table's D call, matches the DNA was not checked. TRBV21-1 is noted as a pseudogene. This CDR3 region has 18 residues. CDR3 in amino acids: CASSTEDSLPLSGNTIYF. The CDR3 DNA is TGTGCCAGCAGTACCGAGGACAGTCTTCCCCTCTCTGGAAACACCATATATTTT.

The V gene is TRBV4-3, the J gene TRBJ2-5; unclear D gene. V was trimmed by 0 bases and J by 2 bases, leaving 13 bases between them. The CDR3 consists of 16 residues. Germline loops: CDR1 LGHNA, CDR2 YSLEER. The CDR3 nucleotides are TGCGCCAGCAGCCAAGAACTTTGGCAGACACAAGAGACCCAGTACTTC. Translating it yields CASSQELWQTQETQYF.

V and J are TRBV7-6 and TRBJ1-1, with D unclear. The CDR3 has 13 amino acids. Germline V gene sequence: CDR1 SGHVS, CDR2 FNYEAQ. Trimming removed 5 bases from V and 1 base from J, with 8 bases in between. The CDR3 DNA sequence: TGTGCCAGCAGCGAGCCCCCGAACACTGAAGCTTTCTTT. As protein: CASSEPPNTEAFF.

The chain is built from TRBV7-6 and TRBJ1-5; D is ambiguous. The V and J ends lost 2 bases and 0 bases respectively, with 11 bases between them. CDR1 is SGHVS, CDR2 FNYEAQ, per germline. This CDR3 is built from 16 residues. The CDR3 spells CASSLSAGTSNQPQHF. DNA of the CDR3: TGTGCCAGCAGCTTATCGGCAGGCACTAGCAATCAGCCCCAGCATTTT.

The rearrangement links TRBV30 to TRBJ1-1; D gene ambiguous. The CDR3 covers 14 residues. Trimming took 0 bases from V and 4 from J, leaving 12 bases between them. Germline V gives CDR1 GTSNPN, CDR2 SVGIG (reference sequence). This CDR3 reads CAWSVRERGTEAFF. CDR3 sequence (DNA): TGTGCCTGGAGTGTACGAGAACGGGGCACTGAAGCTTTCTTT.

This clone has just a few counts. V is TRBV5-1 and J is TRBJ1-1, with TRBD1 matching 7 bases. Germline V CDR1 and CDR2: SGHRS, YFSETQ. The V and J ends lost 3 bases and 7 bases, in that order; junction bases with no gene match: 3. This CDR3 contains 12 residues. The CDR3 nucleotides are TGCGCCAGCAGCTGGGACAGAGATGAAGCTTTCTTT. Its protein product is CASSWDRDEAFF.

The V call is TRBV7-2, the J call TRBJ2-7, with 8 bases lining up with TRBD1. Germline CDR1 reads SGHTA; CDR2 reads FQGNSA. The V segment lost 4 bases and the J segment 3 bases; nucleotides outside the gene matches: 8. The CDR3 sequence is 15 residues long. The CDR3 bases are TGTGCCAGCAGCTCAGGGGGCGTCGGTCTCTACGAGCAGTACTTC. This gives the protein CASSSGGVGLYEQYF.